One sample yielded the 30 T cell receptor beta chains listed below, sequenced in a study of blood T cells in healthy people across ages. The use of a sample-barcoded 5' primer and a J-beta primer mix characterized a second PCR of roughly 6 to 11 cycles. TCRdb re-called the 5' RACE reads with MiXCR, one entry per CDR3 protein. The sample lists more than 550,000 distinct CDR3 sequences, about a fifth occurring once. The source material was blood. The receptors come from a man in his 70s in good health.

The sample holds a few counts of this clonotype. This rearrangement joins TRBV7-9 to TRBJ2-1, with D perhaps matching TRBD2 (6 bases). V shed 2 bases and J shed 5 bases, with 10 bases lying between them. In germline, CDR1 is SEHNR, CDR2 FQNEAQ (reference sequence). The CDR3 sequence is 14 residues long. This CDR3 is CASSLLRTNNEQFF. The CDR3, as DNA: TGTGCCAGCAGCTTATTACGGACTAACAATGAGCAGTTCTTC. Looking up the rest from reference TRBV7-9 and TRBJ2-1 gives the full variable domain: DTGVSQNPRHKITKRGQNVTFRCDPISEHNRLYWYRQTLGQGPEFLTYFQNEAQLEKSRLLSDRFSAERPKGSFSTLEIQRTEQGDSAMYLCASSLLRTNNEQFFGPGTRLTVL.

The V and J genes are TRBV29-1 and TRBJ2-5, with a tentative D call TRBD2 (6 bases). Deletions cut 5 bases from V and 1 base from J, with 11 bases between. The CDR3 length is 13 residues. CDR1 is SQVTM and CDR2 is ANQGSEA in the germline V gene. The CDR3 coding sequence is TGCAGCGTTCGGGGGTGGGGCCAAGAGACCCAGTACTTC. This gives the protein CSVRGWGQETQYF.

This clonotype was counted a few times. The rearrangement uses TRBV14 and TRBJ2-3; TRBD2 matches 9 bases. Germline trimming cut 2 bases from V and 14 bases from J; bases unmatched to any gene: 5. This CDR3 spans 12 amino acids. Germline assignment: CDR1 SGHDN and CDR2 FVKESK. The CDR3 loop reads CASSQKAGGPYF. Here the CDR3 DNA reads TGTGCCAGCAGCCAAAAAGCGGGAGGCCCGTATTTT.

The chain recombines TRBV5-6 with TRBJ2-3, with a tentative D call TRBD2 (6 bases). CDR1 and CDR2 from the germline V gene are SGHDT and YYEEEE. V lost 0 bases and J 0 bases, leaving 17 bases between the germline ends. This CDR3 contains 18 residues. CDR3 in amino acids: CASSLVSNGLRSTDTQYF. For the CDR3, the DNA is TGTGCCAGCAGCTTGGTCTCAAACGGACTACGTAGCACAGATACGCAGTATTTT.

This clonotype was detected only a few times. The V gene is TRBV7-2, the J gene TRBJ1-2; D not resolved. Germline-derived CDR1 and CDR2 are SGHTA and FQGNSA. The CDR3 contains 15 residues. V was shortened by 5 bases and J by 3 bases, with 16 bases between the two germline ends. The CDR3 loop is CASSPRVRADYGYTF. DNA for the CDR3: TGTGCCAGCAGCCCCCGGGTGAGGGCGGACTATGGCTACACCTTC.

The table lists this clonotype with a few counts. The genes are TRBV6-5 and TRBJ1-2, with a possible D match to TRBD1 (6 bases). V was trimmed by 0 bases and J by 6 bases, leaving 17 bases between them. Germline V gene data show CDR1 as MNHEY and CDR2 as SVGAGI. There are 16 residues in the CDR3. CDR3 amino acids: CASSYSSLQGSNGYTF. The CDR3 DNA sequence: TGTGCCAGCAGTTACTCATCCTTACAGGGCTCGAATGGCTACACCTTC.

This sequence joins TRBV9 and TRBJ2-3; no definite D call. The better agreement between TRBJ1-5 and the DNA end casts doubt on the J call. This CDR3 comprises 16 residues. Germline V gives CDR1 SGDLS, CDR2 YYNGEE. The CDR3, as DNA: TGTGCCAGCAGCGTAGGCTCTAGCGGTGTCGCGGATACGCAGCATTTT. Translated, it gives CASSVGSSGVADTQHF.

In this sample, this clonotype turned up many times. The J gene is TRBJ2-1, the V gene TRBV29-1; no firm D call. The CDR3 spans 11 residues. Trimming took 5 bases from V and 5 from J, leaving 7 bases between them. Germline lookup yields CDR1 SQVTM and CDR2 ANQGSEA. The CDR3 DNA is TGCAGCGTTTCTTCTCACAATGAGCAGTTCTTC. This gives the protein CSVSSHNEQFF.

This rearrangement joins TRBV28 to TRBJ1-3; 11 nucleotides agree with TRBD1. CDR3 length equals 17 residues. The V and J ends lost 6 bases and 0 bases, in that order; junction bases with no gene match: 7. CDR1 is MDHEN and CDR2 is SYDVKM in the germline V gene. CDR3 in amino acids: CASRPSGTGGSGNTIYF. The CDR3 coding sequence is TGTGCCAGCAGACCTTCCGGGACAGGGGGCTCTGGAAACACCATATATTTT.

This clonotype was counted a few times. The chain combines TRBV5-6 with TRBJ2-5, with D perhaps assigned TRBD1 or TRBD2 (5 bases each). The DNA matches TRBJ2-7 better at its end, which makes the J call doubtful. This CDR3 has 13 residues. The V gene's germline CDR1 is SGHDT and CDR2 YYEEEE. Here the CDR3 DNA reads TGTGCCAGCACCCCCCCGGGGCTCTACGAGCAGTACTTC. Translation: CASTPPGLYEQYF.

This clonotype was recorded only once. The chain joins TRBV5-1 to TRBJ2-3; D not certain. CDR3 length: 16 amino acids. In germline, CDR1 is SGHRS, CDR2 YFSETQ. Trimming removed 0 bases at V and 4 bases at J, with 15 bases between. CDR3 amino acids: CASSLAVFSAPDTQYF. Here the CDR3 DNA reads TGCGCCAGCAGCTTGGCCGTGTTCTCAGCACCAGATACGCAGTATTTT.

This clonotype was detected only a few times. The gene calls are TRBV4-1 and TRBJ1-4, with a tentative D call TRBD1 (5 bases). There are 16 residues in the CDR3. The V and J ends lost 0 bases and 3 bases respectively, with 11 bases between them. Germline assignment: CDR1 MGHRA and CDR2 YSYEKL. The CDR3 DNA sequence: TGCGCCAGCAGCCAAGACAGGGTTGGAGCTAATGAAAAACTGTTTTTT. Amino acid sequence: CASSQDRVGANEKLFF.

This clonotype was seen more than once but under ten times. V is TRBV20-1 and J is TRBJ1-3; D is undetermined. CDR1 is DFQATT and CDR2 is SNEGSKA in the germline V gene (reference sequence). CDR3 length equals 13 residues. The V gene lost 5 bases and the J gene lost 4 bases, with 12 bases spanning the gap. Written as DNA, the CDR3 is TGCAGTGCTGCGATGGACGGGGGAAACACCATATATTTT. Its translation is CSAAMDGGNTIYF.

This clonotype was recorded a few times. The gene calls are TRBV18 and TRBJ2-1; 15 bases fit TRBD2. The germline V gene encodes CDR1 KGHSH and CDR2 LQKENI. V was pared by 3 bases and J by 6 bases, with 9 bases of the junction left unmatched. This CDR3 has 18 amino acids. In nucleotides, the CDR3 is TGTGCCAGCTCACCCGGACTAGCGGGAGGGCTTGTTAGCAATGAGCAGTTCTTC. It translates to CASSPGLAGGLVSNEQFF. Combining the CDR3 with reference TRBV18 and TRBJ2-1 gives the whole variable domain NAGVMQNPRHLVRRRGQEARLRCSPMKGHSHVYWYRQLPEEGLKFMVYLQKENIIDESGMPKERFSAEFPKEGPSILRIQQVVRGDSAAYFCASSPGLAGGLVSNEQFFGPGTRLTVL.

CDR3 residues: CASSLILAGINEQFF. CDR3 DNA sequence: TGCGCCAGCAGCTTGATACTAGCGGGGATCAATGAGCAGTTCTTC. The chain links TRBV5-1 to TRBJ2-1; 10 bases align to TRBD2. The CDR3 is 15 amino acids. V shed 1 base, J shed 6 bases, and the junction held 4 bases outside the gene matches. The germline V gene encodes CDR1 SGHRS and CDR2 YFSETQ. Based on the CDR3 plus reference TRBV5-1 and TRBJ2-1, the full variable domain is KAGVTQTPRYLIKTRGQQVTLSCSPISGHRSVSWYQQTPGQGLQFLFEYFSETQRNKGNFPGRFSGRQFSNSRSEMNVSTLELGDSALYLCASSLILAGINEQFFGPGTRLTVL.

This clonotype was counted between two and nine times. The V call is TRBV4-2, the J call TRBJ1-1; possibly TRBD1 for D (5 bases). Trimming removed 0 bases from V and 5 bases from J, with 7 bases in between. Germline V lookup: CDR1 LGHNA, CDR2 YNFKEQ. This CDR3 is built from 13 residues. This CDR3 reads CASSQDAGTEAFF. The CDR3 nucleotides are TGTGCCAGCAGCCAAGATGCAGGGACTGAAGCTTTCTTT.

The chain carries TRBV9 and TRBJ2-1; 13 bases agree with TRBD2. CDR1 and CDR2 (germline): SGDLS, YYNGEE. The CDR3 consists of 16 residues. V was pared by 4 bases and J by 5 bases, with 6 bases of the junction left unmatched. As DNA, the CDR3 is TGTGCCAGCAGCATCGGACTAGCGGGAGCCCACAATGAGCAGTTCTTC. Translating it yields CASSIGLAGAHNEQFF. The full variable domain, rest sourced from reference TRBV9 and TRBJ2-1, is DSGVTQTPKHLITATGQRVTLRCSPRSGDLSVYWYQQSLDQGLQFLIQYYNGEERAKGNILERFSAQQFPDLHSELNLSSLELGDSALYFCASSIGLAGAHNEQFFGPGTRLTVL.

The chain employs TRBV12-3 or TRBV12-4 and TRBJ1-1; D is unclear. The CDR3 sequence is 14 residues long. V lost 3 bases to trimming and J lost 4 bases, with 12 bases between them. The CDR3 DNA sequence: TGTGCCAGCAGTTTCAGTCGGAGGAGCACTGAAGCTTTCTTT. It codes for CASSFSRRSTEAFF.

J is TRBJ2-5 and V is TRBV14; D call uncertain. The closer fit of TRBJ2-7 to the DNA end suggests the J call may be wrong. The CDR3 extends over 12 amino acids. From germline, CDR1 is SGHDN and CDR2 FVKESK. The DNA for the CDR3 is TGTGCCAGCAGCCAATCCGACTACGAGCAGTACTTC. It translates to CASSQSDYEQYF.

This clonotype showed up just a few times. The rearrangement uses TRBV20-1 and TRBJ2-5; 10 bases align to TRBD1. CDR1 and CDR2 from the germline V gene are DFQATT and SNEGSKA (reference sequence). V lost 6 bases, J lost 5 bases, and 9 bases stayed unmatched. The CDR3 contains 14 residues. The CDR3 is CSAGTGDPRETQYF. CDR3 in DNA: TGCAGTGCCGGGACAGGGGATCCGAGGGAGACCCAGTACTTC.

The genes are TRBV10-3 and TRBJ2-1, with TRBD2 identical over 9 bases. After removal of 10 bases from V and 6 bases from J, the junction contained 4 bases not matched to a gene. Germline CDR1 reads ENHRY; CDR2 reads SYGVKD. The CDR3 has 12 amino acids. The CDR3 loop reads CAKGLACNEQFF. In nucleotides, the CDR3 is TGTGCCAAGGGACTAGCCTGCAATGAGCAGTTCTTC.

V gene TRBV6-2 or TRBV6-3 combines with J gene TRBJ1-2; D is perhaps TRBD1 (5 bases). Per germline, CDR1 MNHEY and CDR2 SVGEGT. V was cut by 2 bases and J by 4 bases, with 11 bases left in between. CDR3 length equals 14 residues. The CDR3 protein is CASSYGTRSYGYTF. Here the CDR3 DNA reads TGTGCCAGCAGTTACGGGACGCGAAGCTATGGCTACACCTTC.

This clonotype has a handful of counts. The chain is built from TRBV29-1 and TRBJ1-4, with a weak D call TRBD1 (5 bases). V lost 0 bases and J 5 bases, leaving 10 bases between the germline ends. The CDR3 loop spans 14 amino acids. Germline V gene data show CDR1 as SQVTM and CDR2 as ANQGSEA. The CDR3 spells CSVEDLAGNEKLFF. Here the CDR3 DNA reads TGCAGCGTTGAAGATTTGGCAGGGAATGAAAAACTGTTTTTT.

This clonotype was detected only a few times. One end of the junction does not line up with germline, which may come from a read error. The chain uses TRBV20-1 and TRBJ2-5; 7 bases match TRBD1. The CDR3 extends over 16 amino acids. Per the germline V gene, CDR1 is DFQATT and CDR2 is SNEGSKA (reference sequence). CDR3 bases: TGCAGTGCTGGAGATCTCCGGGACAGTCCCCAAGAGACCCAGTACTTC. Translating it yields CSAGDLRDSPQETQYF.

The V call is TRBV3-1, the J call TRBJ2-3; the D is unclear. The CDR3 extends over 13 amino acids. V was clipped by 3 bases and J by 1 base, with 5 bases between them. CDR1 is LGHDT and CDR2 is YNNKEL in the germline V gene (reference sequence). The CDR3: CASSHLGTDTQYF. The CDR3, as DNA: TGTGCCAGCAGCCATCTAGGCACAGATACGCAGTATTTT.

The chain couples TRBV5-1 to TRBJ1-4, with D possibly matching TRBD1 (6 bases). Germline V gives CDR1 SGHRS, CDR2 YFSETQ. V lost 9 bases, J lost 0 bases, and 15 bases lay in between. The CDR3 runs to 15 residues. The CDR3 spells CATGTGTATNEKLFF. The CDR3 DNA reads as TGCGCCACCGGAACAGGGACTGCAACTAATGAAAAACTGTTTTTT.

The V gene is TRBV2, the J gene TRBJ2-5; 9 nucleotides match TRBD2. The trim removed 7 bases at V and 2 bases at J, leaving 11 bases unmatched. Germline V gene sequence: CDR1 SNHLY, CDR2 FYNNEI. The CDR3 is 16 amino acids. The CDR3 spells CASKGSAGGLQETQYF. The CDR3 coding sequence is TGTGCCAGCAAAGGTTCAGCGGGAGGCCTTCAAGAGACCCAGTACTTC.

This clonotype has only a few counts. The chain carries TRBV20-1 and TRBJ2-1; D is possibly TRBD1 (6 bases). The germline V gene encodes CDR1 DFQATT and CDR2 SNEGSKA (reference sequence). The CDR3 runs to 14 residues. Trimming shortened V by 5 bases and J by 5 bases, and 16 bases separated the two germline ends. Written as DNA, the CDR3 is TGCAGTGCTCATAGGACAGCTCCCCACAATGAGCAGTTCTTC. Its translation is CSAHRTAPHNEQFF.

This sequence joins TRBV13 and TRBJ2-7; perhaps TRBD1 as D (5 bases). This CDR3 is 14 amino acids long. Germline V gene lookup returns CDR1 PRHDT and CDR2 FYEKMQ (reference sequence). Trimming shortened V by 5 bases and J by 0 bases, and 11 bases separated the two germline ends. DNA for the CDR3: TGTGCCAGCAGCCCAGACAGTAGCTCCTACGAGCAGTACTTC. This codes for CASSPDSSSYEQYF.

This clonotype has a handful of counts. The CDR3 here is CSTLKDGYTF. DNA of the CDR3: TGCAGTACCCTCAAAGATGGCTACACCTTC. The rearrangement uses TRBV20-1 and TRBJ1-2; the D is unclear. The V end was cut by 8 bases, the J end by 6 bases, with 10 bases between. CDR3 length: 10 amino acids. CDR1 is DFQATT, CDR2 SNEGSKA, per germline (reference sequence).